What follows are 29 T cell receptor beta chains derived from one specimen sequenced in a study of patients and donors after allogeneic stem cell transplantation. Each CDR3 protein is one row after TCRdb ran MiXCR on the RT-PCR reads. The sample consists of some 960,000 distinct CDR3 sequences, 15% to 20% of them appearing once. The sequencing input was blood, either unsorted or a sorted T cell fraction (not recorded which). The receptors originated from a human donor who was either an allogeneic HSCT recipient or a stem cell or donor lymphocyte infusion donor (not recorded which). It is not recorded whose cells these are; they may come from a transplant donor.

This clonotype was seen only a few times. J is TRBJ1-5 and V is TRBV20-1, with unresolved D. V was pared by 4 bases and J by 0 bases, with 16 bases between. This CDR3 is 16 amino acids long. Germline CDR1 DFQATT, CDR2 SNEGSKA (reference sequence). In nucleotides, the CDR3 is TGCAGTGCTAAAAAGGGAGGGTCGGTTAGCAATCAGCCCCAGCATTTT. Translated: CSAKKGGSVSNQPQHF.

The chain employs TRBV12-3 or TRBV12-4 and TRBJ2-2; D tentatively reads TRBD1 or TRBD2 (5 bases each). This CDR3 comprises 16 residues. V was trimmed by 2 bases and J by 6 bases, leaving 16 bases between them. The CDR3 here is CASSLPGPRGAGELFF. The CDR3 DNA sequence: TGTGCCAGCAGTTTACCCGGGCCCCGGGGCGCCGGGGAGCTGTTTTTT.

CDR3 bases: TGTGCCAGCAAAGACTCTGGGGAGACCCAGTACTTC. It encodes CASKDSGETQYF. The chain recombines TRBV3-1 with TRBJ2-5; unclear D gene. CDR1 and CDR2 from the germline V gene are LGHDT and YNNKEL (reference sequence). Trimming shortened V by 7 bases and J by 5 bases, and 11 bases separated the two germline ends. The CDR3 consists of 12 residues.

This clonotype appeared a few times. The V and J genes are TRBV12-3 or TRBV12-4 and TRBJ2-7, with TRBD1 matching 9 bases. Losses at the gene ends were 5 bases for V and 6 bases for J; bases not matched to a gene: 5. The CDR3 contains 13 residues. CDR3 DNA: TGTGCCAGCAGTCCTAAGACAGGGGGCGAGCAGTACTTC. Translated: CASSPKTGGEQYF.

DNA for the CDR3: TGTGCCAGCAGCTTGGGACCACCCCCGGCTGATACGCAGTATTTT. Translation: CASSLGPPPADTQYF. The chain employs TRBV5-4 and TRBJ2-3; D ambiguous. Trimming cost V 0 bases and J 6 bases, with 14 bases left between them. This CDR3 region has 15 residues. Looked up from germline, CDR1 is SGHNT and CDR2 is YYREEE (reference sequence). Using reference TRBV5-4 and TRBJ2-3 for the parts outside the CDR3, the full variable domain is ETGVTQSPTHLIKTRGQQVTLRCSSQSGHNTVSWYQQALGQGPQFIFQYYREEENGRGNFPPRFSGLQFPNYSSELNVNALELDDSALYLCASSLGPPPADTQYFGPGTRLTVL.

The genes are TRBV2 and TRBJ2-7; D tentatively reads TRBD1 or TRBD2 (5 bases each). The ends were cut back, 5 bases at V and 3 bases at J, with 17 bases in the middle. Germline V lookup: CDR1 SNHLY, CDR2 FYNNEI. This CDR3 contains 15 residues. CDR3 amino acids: CASSPLEGSGYEQYF. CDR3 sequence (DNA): TGTGCCAGCAGTCCCCTAGAGGGGAGCGGCTACGAGCAGTACTTC.

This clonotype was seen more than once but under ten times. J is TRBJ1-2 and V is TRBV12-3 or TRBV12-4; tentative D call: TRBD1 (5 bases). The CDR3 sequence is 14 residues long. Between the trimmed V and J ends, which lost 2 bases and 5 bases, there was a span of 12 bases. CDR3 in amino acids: CASSLRRQGYGYTF. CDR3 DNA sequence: TGTGCCAGCAGTTTACGGAGGCAGGGTTATGGCTACACCTTC.

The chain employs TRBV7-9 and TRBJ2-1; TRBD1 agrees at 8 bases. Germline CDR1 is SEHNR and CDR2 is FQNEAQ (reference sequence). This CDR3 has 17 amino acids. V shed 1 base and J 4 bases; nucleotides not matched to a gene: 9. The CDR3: CASSLVAGGSPYNEQFF. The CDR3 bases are TGTGCCAGCAGCTTAGTGGCAGGGGGCTCTCCGTACAATGAGCAGTTCTTC. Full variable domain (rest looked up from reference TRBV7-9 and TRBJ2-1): DTGVSQNPRHKITKRGQNVTFRCDPISEHNRLYWYRQTLGQGPEFLTYFQNEAQLEKSRLLSDRFSAERPKGSFSTLEIQRTEQGDSAMYLCASSLVAGGSPYNEQFFGPGTRLTVL.

The CDR3 DNA reads as TGCGCCAGCAGCTTGGCCCTCGGGACTAATGCCTACGAGCAGTACTTC. Translated, it gives CASSLALGTNAYEQYF. This chain links TRBV5-1 with TRBJ2-7; 7 bases agree with TRBD2. The CDR3 is 16 residues long. The V segment lost 0 bases and the J segment 2 bases; nucleotides outside the gene matches: 8. Looked up from germline, CDR1 is SGHRS and CDR2 is YFSETQ.

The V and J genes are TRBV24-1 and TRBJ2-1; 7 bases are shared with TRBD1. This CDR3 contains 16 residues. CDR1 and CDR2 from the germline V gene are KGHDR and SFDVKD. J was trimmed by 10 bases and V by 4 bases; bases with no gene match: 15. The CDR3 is CATSDSQGFRRDEQFF. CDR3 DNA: TGTGCCACCAGTGACTCACAGGGGTTTCGGAGAGACGAGCAGTTCTTC.

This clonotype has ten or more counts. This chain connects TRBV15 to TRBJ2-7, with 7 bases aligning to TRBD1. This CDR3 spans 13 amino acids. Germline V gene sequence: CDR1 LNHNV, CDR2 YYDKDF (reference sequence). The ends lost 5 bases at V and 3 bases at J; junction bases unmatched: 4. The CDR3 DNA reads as TGTGCCACCAGCGAAGACAGGGTCTACGAGCAGTACTTC. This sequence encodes CATSEDRVYEQYF.

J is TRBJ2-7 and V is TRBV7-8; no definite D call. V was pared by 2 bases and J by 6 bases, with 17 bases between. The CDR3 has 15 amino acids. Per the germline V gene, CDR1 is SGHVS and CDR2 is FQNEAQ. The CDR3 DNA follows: TGTGCCAGCAGCTTAAGGCCCAGTGCTGGGCGCGAGCAGTACTTC. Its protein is CASSLRPSAGREQYF.

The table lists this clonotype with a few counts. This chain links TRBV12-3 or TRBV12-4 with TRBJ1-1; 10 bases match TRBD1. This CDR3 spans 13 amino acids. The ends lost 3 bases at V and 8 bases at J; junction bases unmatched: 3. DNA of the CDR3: TGTGCCAGCAGTTTGGGACAGGGGTCCGAAGCTTTCTTT. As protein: CASSLGQGSEAFF.

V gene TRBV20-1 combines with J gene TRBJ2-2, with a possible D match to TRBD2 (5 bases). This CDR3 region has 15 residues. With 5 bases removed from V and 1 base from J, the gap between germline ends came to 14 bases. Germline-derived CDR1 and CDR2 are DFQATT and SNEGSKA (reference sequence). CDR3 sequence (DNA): TGCAGTGCTCGGGGTGGAGTAGGGAACACCGGGGAGCTGTTTTTT. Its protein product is CSARGGVGNTGELFF.

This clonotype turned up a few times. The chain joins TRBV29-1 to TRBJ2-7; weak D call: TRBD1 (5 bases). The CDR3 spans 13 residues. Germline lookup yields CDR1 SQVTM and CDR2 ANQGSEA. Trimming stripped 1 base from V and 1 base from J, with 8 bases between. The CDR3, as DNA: TGCAGCGTTGAAGTTCGACAGTCCTACGAGCAGTACTTC. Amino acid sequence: CSVEVRQSYEQYF.

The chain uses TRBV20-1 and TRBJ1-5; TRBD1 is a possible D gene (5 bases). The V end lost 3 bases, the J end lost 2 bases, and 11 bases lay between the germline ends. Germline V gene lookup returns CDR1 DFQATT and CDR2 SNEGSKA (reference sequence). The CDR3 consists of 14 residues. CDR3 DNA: TGCAGTGCTAGGAGAGACAGAGGCAATCAGCCCCAGCATTTT. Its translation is CSARRDRGNQPQHF.

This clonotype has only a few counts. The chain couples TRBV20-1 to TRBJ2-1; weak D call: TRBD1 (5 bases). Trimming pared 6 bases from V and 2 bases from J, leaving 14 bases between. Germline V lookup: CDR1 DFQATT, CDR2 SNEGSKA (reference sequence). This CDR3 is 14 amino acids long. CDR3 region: CSASSRVAYNEQFF. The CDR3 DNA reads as TGCAGTGCCTCCAGCAGGGTCGCCTACAATGAGCAGTTCTTC.

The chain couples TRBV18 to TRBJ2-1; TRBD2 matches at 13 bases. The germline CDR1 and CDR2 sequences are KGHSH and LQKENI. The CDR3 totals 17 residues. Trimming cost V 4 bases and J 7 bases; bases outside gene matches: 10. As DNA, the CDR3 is TGTGCCAGCTCACTCCCCTTCGGGACTAGCGGGAAGAATGAGCAGTTCTTC. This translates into CASSLPFGTSGKNEQFF. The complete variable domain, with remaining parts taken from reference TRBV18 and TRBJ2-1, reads NAGVMQNPRHLVRRRGQEARLRCSPMKGHSHVYWYRQLPEEGLKFMVYLQKENIIDESGMPKERFSAEFPKEGPSILRIQQVVRGDSAAYFCASSLPFGTSGKNEQFFGPGTRLTVL.

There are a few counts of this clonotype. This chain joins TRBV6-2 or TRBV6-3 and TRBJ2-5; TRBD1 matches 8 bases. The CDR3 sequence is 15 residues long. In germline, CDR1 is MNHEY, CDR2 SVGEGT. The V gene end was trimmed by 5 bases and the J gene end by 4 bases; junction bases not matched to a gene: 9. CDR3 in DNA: TGTGCCAGCAGTCCGGGACAGGAGGAGGCAGAGACCCAGTACTTC. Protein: CASSPGQEEAETQYF.

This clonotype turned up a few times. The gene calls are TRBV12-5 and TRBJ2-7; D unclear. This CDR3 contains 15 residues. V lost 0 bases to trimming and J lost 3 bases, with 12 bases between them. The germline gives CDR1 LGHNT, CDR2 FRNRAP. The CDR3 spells CASGLVLHSHYEQYF. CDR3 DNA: TGTGCTAGTGGTTTGGTATTACACAGTCACTACGAGCAGTACTTC.

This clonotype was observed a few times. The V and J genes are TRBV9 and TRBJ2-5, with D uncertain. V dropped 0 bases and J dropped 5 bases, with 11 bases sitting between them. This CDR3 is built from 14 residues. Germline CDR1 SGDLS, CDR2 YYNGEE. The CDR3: CASSVEGLGETQYF. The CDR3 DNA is TGTGCCAGCAGCGTAGAAGGGTTGGGGGAGACCCAGTACTTC.

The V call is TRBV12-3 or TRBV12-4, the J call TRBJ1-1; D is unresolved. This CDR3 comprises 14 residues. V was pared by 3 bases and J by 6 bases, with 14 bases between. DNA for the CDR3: TGTGCCAGCAGTTTGTTTTTGGTGTTCGCTGAAGCTTTCTTT. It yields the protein CASSLFLVFAEAFF.

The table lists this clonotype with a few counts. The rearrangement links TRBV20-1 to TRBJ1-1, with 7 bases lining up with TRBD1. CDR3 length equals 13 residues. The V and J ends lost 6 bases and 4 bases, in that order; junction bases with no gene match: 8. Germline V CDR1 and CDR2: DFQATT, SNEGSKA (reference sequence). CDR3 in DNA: TGCAGTGCCCTAGGGGGCCTGGGCACTGAAGCTTTCTTT. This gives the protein CSALGGLGTEAFF.

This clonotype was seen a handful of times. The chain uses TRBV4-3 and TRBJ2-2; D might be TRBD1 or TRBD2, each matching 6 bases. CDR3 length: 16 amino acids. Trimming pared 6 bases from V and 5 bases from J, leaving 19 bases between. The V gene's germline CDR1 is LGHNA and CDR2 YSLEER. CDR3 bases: TGCGCCAGCAGTGGGGACGGGGGCGGTAGAACCGGGGAGCTGTTTTTT. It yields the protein CASSGDGGGRTGELFF.

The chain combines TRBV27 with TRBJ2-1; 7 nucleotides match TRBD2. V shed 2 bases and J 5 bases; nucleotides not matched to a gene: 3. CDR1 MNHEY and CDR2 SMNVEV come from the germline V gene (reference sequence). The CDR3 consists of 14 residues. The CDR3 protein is CASSLGTKDNEQFF. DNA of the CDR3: TGTGCCAGCAGTTTAGGGACTAAAGACAATGAGCAGTTCTTC.

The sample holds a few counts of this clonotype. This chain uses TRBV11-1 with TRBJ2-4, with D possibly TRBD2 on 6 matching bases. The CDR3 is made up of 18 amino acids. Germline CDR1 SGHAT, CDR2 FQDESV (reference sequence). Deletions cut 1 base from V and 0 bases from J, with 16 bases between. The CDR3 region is CASSLGKYGGIAKNIQYF. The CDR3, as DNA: TGTGCCAGCAGCTTAGGAAAATATGGGGGGATAGCCAAAAACATTCAGTACTTC. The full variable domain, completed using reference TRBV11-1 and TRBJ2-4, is EAEVAQSPRYKITEKSQAVAFWCDPISGHATLYWYRQILGQGPELLVQFQDESVVDDSQLPKDRFSAERLKGVDSTLKIQPAELGDSAMYLCASSLGKYGGIAKNIQYFGAGTRLSVL.

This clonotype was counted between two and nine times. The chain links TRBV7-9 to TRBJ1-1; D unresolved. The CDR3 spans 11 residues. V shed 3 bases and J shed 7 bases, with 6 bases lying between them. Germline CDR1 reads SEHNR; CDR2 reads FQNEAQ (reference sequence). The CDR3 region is CASSFEGEAFF. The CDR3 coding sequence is TGTGCCAGCAGCTTTGAGGGTGAAGCTTTCTTT.

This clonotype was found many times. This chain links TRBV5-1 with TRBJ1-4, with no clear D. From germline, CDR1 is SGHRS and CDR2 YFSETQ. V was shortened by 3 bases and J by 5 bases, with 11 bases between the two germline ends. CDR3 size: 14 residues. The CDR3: CASSWTDGNEKLFF. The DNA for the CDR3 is TGCGCCAGCAGCTGGACTGATGGGAATGAAAAACTGTTTTTT.

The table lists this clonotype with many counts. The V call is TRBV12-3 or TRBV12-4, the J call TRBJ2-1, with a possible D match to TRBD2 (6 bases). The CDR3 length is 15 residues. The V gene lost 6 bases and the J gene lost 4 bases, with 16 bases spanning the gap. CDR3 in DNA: TGTGCCAGCAGCCCCTATGGGGGAGGATACAATGAGCAGTTCTTC. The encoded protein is CASSPYGGGYNEQFF.